The 31 T cell receptor beta chains presented below share a single source sample, sequenced in a study of low-dose radiotherapy and immunotherapy resistance in tumors (dated by TCRdb to 2022 to 2024). Per the publication, the time point label means: before trial treatment. Instrument used: Illumina MiniSeq. TCRs were amplified for 20 to 25 PCR cycles with Phusion, using a constant-region primer paired with the adapter attached to the V primers. TCRdb reanalyzed the raw reads on its own, using fastp at Q25 for trimming and MiXCR for clone calling, and kept in-frame beta chains. Duplicate CDR3 protein sequences are folded into a single record with the most common DNA and genes. This sample has about 47,000 distinct CDR3 sequences in its table, and 12% of those were observed once. About 6% of the sample is in the top ten clones. This material consisted of PBMCs, taken before treatment. The receptors originated from a female donor with ovarian cancer.

This clonotype was detected many times. The chain is built from TRBV18 and TRBJ2-1, with D perhaps TRBD2 (7 bases). The CDR3 is made up of 17 amino acids. V was trimmed by 2 bases and J by 10 bases, leaving 24 bases between them. Germline V lookup: CDR1 KGHSH, CDR2 LQKENI. The CDR3 DNA reads as TGTGCCAGCTCACCAGCGAGGGGGGGCCCCCCCACCAGGGAGCAGTTCTTC. As protein: CASSPARGGPPTREQFF.

As for this clonotype: This likely reflects a read error, since a far larger clone is one base away. The chain carries TRBV6-8 and TRBJ2-3, with D unclear. Germline loops: CDR1 MNHGY, CDR2 SAAAGT. The CDR3 extends over 14 amino acids. CDR3 residues: CVISESDGTDTQYF. Written as DNA, the CDR3 is TGTGTCATCAGTGAGTCGGATGGCACAGATACGCAGTATTTT.

In this sample, this clonotype turned up many times. CDR3 sequence reads: CATKSGTSGRVDEQFF. The CDR3 DNA reads as TGTGCCACCAAATCCGGGACTAGCGGGAGAGTCGATGAGCAGTTCTTC. The rearrangement joins TRBV6-1 to TRBJ2-1, with TRBD2 matching 14 bases. Germline CDR1 reads MNHNS; CDR2 reads SASEGT. CDR3 length equals 16 residues. V shed 10 bases and J 8 bases; nucleotides not matched to a gene: 13.

This clonotype was picked up many times. The rearrangement links TRBV18 to TRBJ2-5; TRBD1 or TRBD2 may be the D gene (5 bases each). V lost 6 bases and J 1 base, leaving 12 bases between the germline ends. Germline CDR1 and CDR2: KGHSH and LQKENI. The CDR3 has 14 residues. The CDR3 spells CASSDKGTQETQYF. The CDR3 coding sequence is TGTGCCAGCTCCGACAAGGGGACCCAAGAGACCCAGTACTTC.

The chain recombines TRBV29-1 with TRBJ2-3, with TRBD2 identical over 7 bases. Germline assignment: CDR1 SQVTM and CDR2 ANQGSEA. This CDR3 is built from 14 residues. V dropped 3 bases and J dropped 4; count of bases not matched to a gene: 7. CDR3 protein: CSVEAGAGADTQYF. In nucleotides, the CDR3 is TGCAGCGTTGAGGCGGGAGCCGGGGCAGATACGCAGTATTTT.

This clonotype was counted many times. CDR3 loop: CASSSRTKLYYEQYF. As DNA, the CDR3 is TGTGCCAGCAGCTCTCGGACGAAATTATACTACGAGCAGTACTTC. The rearrangement uses TRBV11-1 and TRBJ2-7; unclear D gene. V lost 4 bases, J lost 3 bases, and 16 bases lay in between. The germline V gene encodes CDR1 SGHAT and CDR2 FQDESV (reference sequence). The CDR3 spans 15 residues.

The table lists this clonotype with many counts. The gene calls are TRBV12-3 or TRBV12-4 and TRBJ1-5, with D unresolved. This CDR3 has 12 residues. The V gene lost 5 bases and the J gene lost 7 bases, with 9 bases spanning the gap. CDR3 region: CASSTVGQPQHF. The CDR3 DNA reads as TGTGCCAGCAGTACCGTAGGGCAGCCCCAGCATTTT.

At least ten counts were recorded for this clonotype. The chain combines TRBV11-1 with TRBJ2-5; 10 bases agree with TRBD2. Looked up from germline, CDR1 is SGHAT and CDR2 is FQDESV (reference sequence). The CDR3 runs to 15 residues. Unmatched junction bases numbered 7, after V lost 5 bases and J lost 4 bases. CDR3 protein: CASSARLAGVETQYF. DNA of the CDR3: TGTGCCAGCAGCGCGAGACTAGCGGGCGTAGAGACCCAGTACTTC.

This clonotype has a count of ten or more. This rearrangement joins TRBV28 to TRBJ1-5; TRBD1 matches 11 bases. This CDR3 comprises 17 residues. The V gene end was trimmed by 5 bases and the J gene end by 1 base; junction bases not matched to a gene: 7. Germline V gene sequence: CDR1 MDHEN, CDR2 SYDVKM. CDR3 region: CASSPDRGPGSNQPQHF. The CDR3 DNA is TGTGCCAGCAGTCCGGACAGGGGGCCGGGAAGCAATCAGCCCCAGCATTTT.

This clonotype was seen ten or more times. The chain has TRBV28 and TRBJ2-7; the match to TRBD1 covers 12 bases. The CDR3 has 16 residues. Germline assignment: CDR1 MDHEN and CDR2 SYDVKM. V lost 4 bases to trimming and J lost 7 bases; unmatched junction nucleotides: 11. The CDR3 reads CASSSAPGQGAREQYF. The CDR3 DNA reads as TGTGCCAGCAGTTCGGCCCCGGGACAGGGGGCGCGAGAGCAGTACTTC.

In its sample, this clonotype is medium-sized. The chain uses TRBV12-3 or TRBV12-4 and TRBJ2-1, with TRBD2 matching 14 bases. There are 14 residues in the CDR3. V shed 6 bases and J 9 bases; nucleotides not matched to a gene: 4. The CDR3 DNA reads as TGTGCCAGCAGGCGACTAGCGGGAGGGAGTGAGCAGTTCTTC. Encoded protein: CASRRLAGGSEQFF.

The V call is TRBV4-2, the J call TRBJ2-6; maybe TRBD2 (6 bases). The V and J ends lost 1 base and 0 bases respectively, with 13 bases between them. CDR1 is LGHNA, CDR2 YNFKEQ, per germline. This CDR3 is 18 amino acids long. CDR3 residues: CASSQAPGLRSGANVLTF. The CDR3 DNA is TGTGCCAGCAGCCAAGCACCGGGACTCCGCTCTGGGGCCAACGTCCTGACTTTC.

As regards this clonotype: One base separates it from a far larger clone, so it is likely a read error. The V call is TRBV6-6, the J call TRBJ2-3; D not resolved. Germline values: CDR1 MNHNY, CDR2 SVGAGI (reference sequence). The CDR3 consists of 16 residues. CDR3: CASSESFRADTDTHYF. The CDR3 DNA reads TGTGCCAGCAGTGAAAGTTTCCGGGCCGACACAGATACGCATTATTTT.

This clonotype was seen at least ten times. J is TRBJ2-2 and V is TRBV9; D possibly uses TRBD1 or TRBD2 (6 bases each). CDR1 and CDR2 from the germline V gene are SGDLS and YYNGEE. Trimming shortened V by 0 bases and J by 7 bases, and 13 bases separated the two germline ends. This CDR3 region has 15 residues. The CDR3 spells CASSVDPGAVGELFF. The DNA for the CDR3 is TGTGCCAGCAGCGTAGATCCGGGGGCGGTCGGGGAGCTGTTTTTT. Looking up the rest from reference TRBV9 and TRBJ2-2 gives the full variable domain: DSGVTQTPKHLITATGQRVTLRCSPRSGDLSVYWYQQSLDQGLQFLIQYYNGEERAKGNILERFSAQQFPDLHSELNLSSLELGDSALYFCASSVDPGAVGELFFGEGSRLTVL.

This clonotype appeared a few times. A read error is likely here: a far larger clone is one base away. The DNA for the CDR3 is TGTGCCACCAGTGATGGGGTAGCGGTGGGGAGCTCCTACAATGAGCAGTACTTC. Protein: CATSDGVAVGSSYNEQYF. This chain connects TRBV24-1 to TRBJ2-5; D is possibly TRBD2 (6 bases). This CDR3 has 18 residues. CDR1 and CDR2 from the germline V gene are KGHDR and SFDVKD. Trimming took off 3 bases at V and 11 bases at J, with 30 bases between the two ends.

Many counts were recorded for this clonotype. The rearrangement joins TRBV3-1 to TRBJ2-1; D is ambiguous. The CDR3 covers 16 residues. Germline CDR1 is LGHDT and CDR2 is YNNKEL (reference sequence). The germline V and J ends were trimmed by 4 bases and 4 bases, with 17 bases remaining between them. For the CDR3, the DNA is TGTGCCAGCAGCCGAGAGGCGGAGCCACTGTACAATGAGCAGTTCTTC. The encoded protein is CASSREAEPLYNEQFF.

This clonotype was observed many times. The CDR3 DNA reads TGTGCCTGGAGTGTAAGGGGCAGCGGAGAGCAGTTCTTC. This encodes CAWSVRGSGEQFF. The chain combines TRBV30 with TRBJ2-1; tentatively, D is TRBD1 or TRBD2 (5 bases each). V was shortened by 0 bases and J by 10 bases, with 13 bases between the two germline ends. The CDR3 sequence is 13 residues long. Germline loops: CDR1 GTSNPN, CDR2 SVGIG (reference sequence).

At least ten counts were recorded for this clonotype. V and J are TRBV29-1 and TRBJ2-4, with 7 nucleotides matching TRBD2. Germline V gene sequence: CDR1 SQVTM, CDR2 ANQGSEA. The CDR3 is made up of 11 amino acids. The V gene end was trimmed by 4 bases and the J gene end by 6 bases; junction bases not matched to a gene: 0. CDR3 nucleotides: TGCAGCGTTGTAGCGGGAAACATTCAGTACTTC. Translation: CSVVAGNIQYF.

In this sample, this clonotype turned up many times. The rearrangement links TRBV28 to TRBJ2-1; 7 positions match TRBD2. The CDR3 is 14 amino acids. Germline V gene lookup returns CDR1 MDHEN and CDR2 SYDVKM. With V trimmed by 9 bases and J by 0 bases, 5 bases remained unmatched. The CDR3 nucleotides read TGTGCCAGTATGGGAGGGCTCTCCTACAATGAGCAGTTCTTC. This translates into CASMGGLSYNEQFF.

This clonotype occurred many times. The V gene is TRBV7-3, the J gene TRBJ2-2; TRBD1 or TRBD2 may be the D gene (5 bases each). Germline-derived CDR1 and CDR2 are SGHTA and FQGTGA. The V gene lost 5 bases and the J gene lost 6 bases, with 13 bases spanning the gap. The CDR3 has 14 amino acids. The CDR3 is CASSLNLGAGELFF. The CDR3 DNA follows: TGTGCCAGCAGCCTGAACTTGGGGGCCGGGGAGCTGTTTTTT.

A note on this clonotype: This may be a read error, as it is one base from a much larger clone. J is TRBJ1-1 and V is TRBV6-8; the D is unclear. This CDR3 is 15 amino acids long. Germline V gene data show CDR1 as MNHGY and CDR2 as SAAAGT. CDR3 sequence (DNA): TGTGCCAGCAGTTTCGCCGGGCTCCAACGGTGGGAAGGTTTCTTT. It is translated as CASSFAGLQRWEGFF.

The chain has TRBV5-1 and TRBJ2-7, with TRBD1 identical over 7 bases. The J segment lost 6 bases and the V segment lost 6 bases, leaving 12 bases of the junction unmatched. The CDR3 is made up of 14 amino acids. The germline V gene encodes CDR1 SGHRS and CDR2 YFSETQ. The CDR3: CASTPGQPRSEQYF. The CDR3 bases are TGCGCCAGCACCCCGGGACAGCCACGCTCCGAGCAGTACTTC.

This clonotype was recorded at least ten times. V usage is TRBV28 and J usage is TRBJ1-5, with a tentative D call TRBD1 (6 bases). The V end was cut by 4 bases, the J end by 0 bases, with 22 bases between. Germline V lookup: CDR1 MDHEN, CDR2 SYDVKM. The CDR3 spans 19 residues. The CDR3: CASSYLPRGPGYSNQPQHF. In DNA, the CDR3 is TGTGCCAGCAGTTACCTCCCCCGGGGGCCGGGGTATAGCAATCAGCCCCAGCATTTT.

This clonotype has a count of ten or more. The chain employs TRBV28 and TRBJ2-7, with TRBD1 matching over 9 bases. Per the germline V gene, CDR1 is MDHEN and CDR2 is SYDVKM. The CDR3 consists of 15 residues. Trimming removed 6 bases from V and 5 bases from J; junction bases left unmatched: 11. In nucleotides, the CDR3 is TGTGCCAGCAGGGGGGGGGGACAGGGTTCGAACGAGCAGTACTTC. It yields the protein CASRGGGQGSNEQYF.

On this clonotype: It differs at one base from a far larger clone, so likely a read error. Here the CDR3 omits its conserved ending phenylalanine or tryptophan, so a read error is the likely source. The gene calls are TRBV6-5 and TRBJ1-1; D uncertain. V was shortened by 5 bases and J by 6 bases, with 10 bases between the two germline ends. Germline CDR1 is MNHEY and CDR2 is SVGAGI. The CDR3 loop spans 12 amino acids. The CDR3 region has the DNA TGTGCCAGCAGTCCCCGGGGTTCTGAAGCTTTCTAT. Its translation is CASSPRGSEAFY.

At least ten counts were recorded for this clonotype. The chain carries TRBV7-8 and TRBJ1-1; maybe TRBD1 (6 bases). This CDR3 region has 14 residues. Germline CDR1 is SGHVS and CDR2 is FQNEAQ. Trimming pared 7 bases from V and 4 bases from J, leaving 16 bases between. CDR3 in amino acids: CASNLDSISTEAFF. The CDR3, as DNA: TGTGCCAGCAACCTGGACAGTATTAGCACTGAAGCTTTCTTT. Full variable domain (missing parts from reference TRBV7-8 and TRBJ1-1): GAGVSQSPRYKVAKRGQDVALRCDPISGHVSLFWYQQALGQGPEFLTYFQNEAQLDKSGLPSDRFFAERPEGSVSTLKIQRTQQEDSAVYLCASNLDSISTEAFFGQGTRLTVV.

The chain joins TRBV6-4 to TRBJ2-1; 8 nucleotides agree with TRBD2. V shed 3 bases, J shed 8 bases, and the junction held 9 bases outside the gene matches. CDR1 is MRHNA, CDR2 SNTAGT, per germline. CDR3 size: 15 residues. The CDR3 DNA follows: TGTGCCAGCAGTGAGACGGGACTAGGTTCCCATGAGCAGTTCTTC. This sequence encodes CASSETGLGSHEQFF.

This clonotype occurred many times. The chain's CDR3 is CSARPGFNEKLFF. The CDR3 DNA reads as TGCAGTGCTCGACCGGGTTTTAATGAAAAACTGTTTTTT. This chain uses TRBV20-1 with TRBJ1-4, with D uncertain. This CDR3 region has 13 residues. In germline, CDR1 is DFQATT, CDR2 SNEGSKA (reference sequence). V lost 5 bases and J lost 4, with 11 bases in between.

In this sample, this clonotype turned up many times. This chain links TRBV12-3 or TRBV12-4 with TRBJ2-1; possibly TRBD1 for D (5 bases). This CDR3 spans 13 amino acids. V was trimmed by 6 bases and J by 6 bases, leaving 12 bases between them. CDR3 sequence (DNA): TGTGCCAGCAGCCCACTCCAGGGCAATGAGCAGTTCTTC. Translation: CASSPLQGNEQFF.

The gene calls are TRBV5-5 and TRBJ2-2, with D perhaps TRBD2 (7 bases). Trimming stripped 0 bases from V and 0 bases from J, with 9 bases between. The germline V gene has CDR1 SGHKS and CDR2 YYEKEE (reference sequence). The CDR3 covers 16 residues. CDR3: CASSLAGGPNTGELFF. CDR3 in DNA: TGTGCCAGCAGCTTGGCCGGGGGGCCGAACACCGGGGAGCTGTTTTTT.

This clonotype was picked up many times. The chain couples TRBV12-3 or TRBV12-4 to TRBJ2-1; a possible D gene is TRBD2 (6 bases). Trimming removed 1 base at V and 3 bases at J, with 10 bases between. The CDR3 has 15 residues. CDR3 bases: TGTGCCAGCAGTTTAGGGACTACCCTCTACAATGAGCAGTTCTTC. Encoded protein: CASSLGTTLYNEQFF.